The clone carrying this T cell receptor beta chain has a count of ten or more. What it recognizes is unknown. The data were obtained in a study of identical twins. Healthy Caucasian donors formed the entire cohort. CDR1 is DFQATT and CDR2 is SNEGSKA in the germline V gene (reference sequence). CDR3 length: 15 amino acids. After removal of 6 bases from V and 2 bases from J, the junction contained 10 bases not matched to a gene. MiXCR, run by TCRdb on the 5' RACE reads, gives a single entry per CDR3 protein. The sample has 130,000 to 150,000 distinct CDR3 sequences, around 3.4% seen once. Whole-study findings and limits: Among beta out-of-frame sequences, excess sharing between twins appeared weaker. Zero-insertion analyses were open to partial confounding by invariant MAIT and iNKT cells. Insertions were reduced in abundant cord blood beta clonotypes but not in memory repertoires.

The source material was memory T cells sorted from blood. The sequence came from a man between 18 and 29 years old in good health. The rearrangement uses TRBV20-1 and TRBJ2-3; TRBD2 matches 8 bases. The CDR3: CSAKGWRGVTDTQYF. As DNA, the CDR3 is TGCAGTGCAAAGGGCTGGCGGGGGGTCACAGATACGCAGTATTTT.